This T cell receptor beta chain was documented in a study of blood T cell repertoires in COVID-19. Study background: T cells, B-cell-depleted T cells, or PBMCs provided the cDNA or gDNA that served as material.

Germline V gene data show CDR1 as SGHNT and CDR2 as YYREEE (reference sequence). The CDR3 is 15 amino acids. With 4 bases clipped from V and 1 base from J, the junction kept 5 bases outside the gene matches. Per the original data handling: Reference gene primer amplification yielded estimated nucleated cell counts. Measured with immunoSEQ multiplex PCR; TCRdb has only the in-frame clones, and not every one. D and trimming were read from the DNA, whereas the V and J calls and clone size are those reported in that table. The table has 140,000 to 150,000 clones, around nine tenths seen once. Material: peripheral blood. This chain links TRBV5-4 with TRBJ1-1, with TRBD1 matching over 9 bases. This receptor was obtained from a woman aged 45-59 years with active or convalescent COVID-19. The CDR3 loop reads CASSGGTGKNTEAFF. The CDR3, as DNA: TGTGCCAGCAGCGGTGGGACAGGGAAGAACACTGAAGCTTTCTTT. The variable domain in full, completed from reference TRBV5-4 and TRBJ1-1, reads ETGVTQSPTHLIKTRGQQVTLRCSSQSGHNTVSWYQQALGQGPQFIFQYYREEENGRGNFPPRFSGLQFPNYSSELNVNALELDDSALYLCASSGGTGKNTEAFFGQGTRLTVV.